These 27 T cell receptor beta chains were all obtained from the same sample, sequenced in a study of blood T cell repertoires in COVID-19. TCRdb's table, derived via immunoSEQ multiplex PCR, lists solely in-frame clones and lacks some. The data contain about 98,000 clones, more than 75% of them singletons. Sequencing was carried out using peripheral blood. These TCRs come from a man aged 50 to 60 with active or convalescent COVID-19.

The rearrangement links TRBV28 to TRBJ2-3, with TRBD2 matching 7 bases. The CDR3 contains 16 residues. V shed 5 bases and J 2 bases; nucleotides not matched to a gene: 10. Looked up from germline, CDR1 is MDHEN and CDR2 is SYDVKM. For the CDR3, the DNA is TGTGCCAGCAGTCAATATAGCGGGCGCGCCACAGATACGCAGTATTTT. Translating it yields CASSQYSGRATDTQYF. The whole variable domain, filled in from reference TRBV28 and TRBJ2-3, reads DVKVTQSSRYLVKRTGEKVFLECVQDMDHENMFWYRQDPGLGLRLIYFSYDVKMKEKGDIPEGYSVSREKKERFSLILESASTNQTSMYLCASSQYSGRATDTQYFGPGTRLTVL.

V and J are TRBV12-3 or TRBV12-4 and TRBJ1-5; D remains unclear. The CDR3 totals 12 residues. Trimming took 6 bases from V and 6 from J, leaving 9 bases between them. Here the CDR3 DNA reads TGTGCCAGCAGACTGGGCCCTCAGCCCCAGCATTTT. It yields the protein CASRLGPQPQHF.

The chain employs TRBV7-6 and TRBJ2-3; 9 positions match TRBD1. Germline values: CDR1 SGHVS, CDR2 FNYEAQ. J gave up 2 bases and V 6 bases, and 6 bases lay outside the gene matches. This CDR3 has 15 residues. CDR3 loop: CASRWTGESTDTQYF. The CDR3 DNA sequence: TGTGCCAGCAGATGGACAGGGGAGTCCACAGATACGCAGTATTTT.

The genes are TRBV19 and TRBJ1-5; D possibly corresponds to TRBD1 (5 bases). Trimming shortened V by 7 bases and J by 2 bases, and 12 bases separated the two germline ends. This CDR3 has 14 residues. Germline values: CDR1 LNHDA, CDR2 SQIVND (reference sequence). The DNA for the CDR3 is TGTGCCAGTAAGGAGGGAGGGGGCAATCAGCCCCAGCATTTT. It yields the protein CASKEGGGNQPQHF.

V and J are TRBV19 and TRBJ1-5; D is perhaps TRBD1 (6 bases). This CDR3 contains 15 residues. CDR1 is LNHDA, CDR2 SQIVND, per germline (reference sequence). Trimming cost V 3 bases and J 4 bases, with 13 bases left between them. The CDR3 coding sequence is TGTGCCAGTAGTATTAGGACAAGGGGGAATCAGCCCCAGCATTTT. It translates to CASSIRTRGNQPQHF.

The chain links TRBV2 to TRBJ2-2; D may be TRBD2 (5 bases). There are 14 residues in the CDR3. Germline CDR1 and CDR2: SNHLY and FYNNEI. Trimming removed 7 bases at V and 1 base at J, with 10 bases between. CDR3 protein: CASMVGRNTGELFF. The CDR3 DNA reads as TGTGCCAGCATGGTGGGGAGGAACACCGGGGAGCTGTTTTTT.

This clone was recorded once. The chain is built from TRBV10-1 and TRBJ2-3; 10 bases agree with TRBD2. CDR1 WNHNN and CDR2 SYGVQD come from the germline V gene (reference sequence). Trimming removed 6 bases from V and 0 bases from J; junction bases left unmatched: 3. CDR3 length: 15 amino acids. In DNA, the CDR3 is TGCGCCAGCAGACTAGCGGGGCGGAGCACAGATACGCAGTATTTT. Translated, it gives CASRLAGRSTDTQYF.

This chain uses TRBV6-1 with TRBJ1-6; D is possibly TRBD1 (6 bases). The V end was cut by 4 bases, the J end by 9 bases, with 10 bases between. CDR1 is MNHNS, CDR2 SASEGT, per germline. This CDR3 contains 13 residues. The CDR3 nucleotides read TGTGCCAGCAGTGGGGACAAAAGTTCACCCCTCCACTTT. It is translated as CASSGDKSSPLHF.

J is TRBJ2-7 and V is TRBV28; 10 bases agree with TRBD2. Trimming cost V 6 bases and J 0 bases; bases outside gene matches: 5. The germline gives CDR1 MDHEN, CDR2 SYDVKM. This CDR3 is built from 15 residues. The CDR3 region is CASSPSGGASYEQYV. For the CDR3, the DNA is TGTGCCAGCAGCCCGAGCGGGGGGGCCTCCTACGAGCAGTACGTC.

The count of this clone is one. The V and J genes are TRBV7-2 and TRBJ2-1; possible D gene TRBD2, 6 bases. Trimming took 5 bases from V and 3 from J, leaving 11 bases between them. The CDR3 runs 14 residues. CDR1 and CDR2 from the germline V gene are SGHTA and FQGNSA. The CDR3 DNA is TGTGCCAGCAGCGCTGGGGGGAACTACAATGAGCAGTTCTTC. This encodes CASSAGGNYNEQFF.

CDR3 sequence (DNA): TGCGCCAGCAGACTAGGACTAGCGGGGGGCACAGATACGCAGTATTTT. Its protein is CASRLGLAGGTDTQYF. The V and J genes are TRBV5-1 and TRBJ2-3, with 13 bases matching TRBD2. The CDR3 is 16 amino acids. With V trimmed by 5 bases and J by 1 base, 4 bases remained unmatched. Per germline, CDR1 SGHRS and CDR2 YFSETQ.

The gene calls are TRBV2 and TRBJ1-2; maybe TRBD1 (6 bases). CDR1 SNHLY and CDR2 FYNNEI come from the germline V gene. Trimming removed 11 bases from V and 2 bases from J, with 15 bases in between. The CDR3 is 13 residues long. CDR3 in amino acids: CAGTPTGNYGYTF. CDR3 nucleotide sequence: TGTGCCGGGACGCCCACAGGGAACTATGGCTACACCTTC.

This sequence joins TRBV6-5 and TRBJ1-4, with 8 bases that match TRBD1. Trimming removed 9 bases from V and 8 bases from J; junction bases left unmatched: 11. Germline-derived CDR1 and CDR2 are MNHEY and SVGAGI. The CDR3 contains 14 residues. CDR3 loop: CASSRQGRGEKLFF. DNA of the CDR3: TGTGCCAGTAGCCGACAGGGGCGAGGGGAAAAACTGTTTTTT.

The V and J genes are TRBV6-6 and TRBJ2-1; D remains ambiguous. The CDR3 extends over 12 amino acids. Germline assignment: CDR1 MNHNY and CDR2 SVGAGI (reference sequence). V lost 8 bases and J 2 bases, leaving 7 bases between the germline ends. CDR3 protein: CASGLTYNEQFF. The CDR3, as DNA: TGTGCCAGCGGCTTAACCTACAATGAGCAGTTCTTC.

This chain connects TRBV10-3 to TRBJ2-7, with 8 positions matching TRBD2. V gave up 0 bases and J gave up 0 bases; unmatched junction bases: 4. Germline assignment: CDR1 ENHRY and CDR2 SYGVKD. The CDR3 covers 16 residues. The DNA for the CDR3 is TGTGCCATCAGTGAGTCTGGGGGACTAGGCTCCTACGAGCAGTACTTC. This codes for CAISESGGLGSYEQYF.

This rearrangement joins TRBV15 to TRBJ2-1; no definite D call. This CDR3 has 15 residues. Trimming took off 5 bases at V and 0 bases at J, with 11 bases between the two ends. Germline V gene sequence: CDR1 LNHNV, CDR2 YYDKDF (reference sequence). The chain's CDR3 is CATSYRDASYNEQFF. CDR3 DNA sequence: TGTGCCACCAGCTATAGAGATGCCTCCTACAATGAGCAGTTCTTC.

The V and J genes are TRBV19 and TRBJ1-5; no firm D call. V lost 6 bases to trimming and J lost 0 bases, with 12 bases between them. The CDR3 covers 15 residues. Germline V gene data show CDR1 as LNHDA and CDR2 as SQIVND (reference sequence). CDR3 nucleotide sequence: TGTGCCAGTAGCTATGACTCTACTAGCAATCAGCCCCAGCATTTT. As protein: CASSYDSTSNQPQHF.

V and J are TRBV9 and TRBJ1-4, with 7 bases that match TRBD1. The J segment lost 6 bases and the V segment lost 0 bases, leaving 8 bases of the junction unmatched. The CDR3 has 16 amino acids. Germline V CDR1 and CDR2: SGDLS, YYNGEE. The CDR3 loop is CASSVALNRGDEKLFF. As DNA, the CDR3 is TGTGCCAGCAGCGTAGCTTTAAACAGGGGCGATGAAAAACTGTTTTTT.

The chain carries TRBV6-6 and TRBJ2-3, with 9 bases lining up with TRBD2. Losses at the gene ends were 5 bases for V and 2 bases for J; bases not matched to a gene: 8. The CDR3 consists of 16 residues. From germline, CDR1 is MNHNY and CDR2 SVGAGI (reference sequence). The CDR3 nucleotides read TGTGCCAGCAGTCTCGGGACTAGCCCTTACACAGATACGCAGTATTTT. It specifies CASSLGTSPYTDTQYF.

The genes are TRBV10-3 and TRBJ2-1; the match to TRBD2 covers 9 bases. There are 14 residues in the CDR3. Unmatched junction bases numbered 10, after V lost 10 bases and J lost 6 bases. CDR1 is ENHRY and CDR2 is SYGVKD in the germline V gene. For the CDR3, the DNA is TGTGCCACAAGGCGGACTAGCGATGGCAATGAGCAGTTCTTC. Its protein product is CATRRTSDGNEQFF.

The chain has TRBV7-9 and TRBJ1-2; D is unresolved. There are 12 residues in the CDR3. V was clipped by 6 bases and J by 0 bases, with 5 bases between them. Germline-derived CDR1 and CDR2 are SEHNR and FQNEAQ (reference sequence). CDR3 in amino acids: CASSAANYGYTF. The CDR3 DNA is TGTGCCAGCAGTGCGGCTAACTATGGCTACACCTTC.

The rearrangement uses TRBV6-1 and TRBJ2-3; the match to TRBD1 covers 11 bases. After removal of 3 bases from V and 6 bases from J, the junction contained 5 bases not matched to a gene. This CDR3 region has 15 residues. The germline V gene encodes CDR1 MNHNS and CDR2 SASEGT. The CDR3 sequence: CASSDGQGAGDTQYF. The DNA of the CDR3 is TGTGCCAGCAGTGACGGACAGGGGGCCGGTGATACGCAGTATTTT.

The chain couples TRBV19 to TRBJ2-7, with 9 positions matching TRBD1. V was pared by 5 bases and J by 7 bases, with 9 bases of the junction left unmatched. The CDR3 loop spans 14 amino acids. Germline V gene data show CDR1 as LNHDA and CDR2 as SQIVND (reference sequence). CDR3 amino acids: CASSPRTGAGEQYF. The CDR3 region has the DNA TGTGCCAGTAGTCCCCGGACAGGGGCTGGGGAGCAGTACTTC.

The CDR3 is CASSLAGLQETQYF. The CDR3 DNA sequence: TGTGCCAGCAGCTTAGCGGGGCTCCAAGAGACCCAGTACTTC. The chain links TRBV7-2 to TRBJ2-5; a weak D match, TRBD1 (5 bases). The germline CDR1 and CDR2 sequences are SGHTA and FQGNSA. V dropped 0 bases and J dropped 1 base, with 6 bases sitting between them. This CDR3 is 14 amino acids long. Supplemented by reference TRBV7-2 and TRBJ2-5, the full variable domain reads GAGVSQSPSNKVTEKGKDVELRCDPISGHTALYWYRQSLGQGLEFLIYFQGNSAPDKSGLPSDRFSAERTGGSVSTLTIQRTQQEDSAVYLCASSLAGLQETQYFGPGTRLLVL.

V and J are TRBV19 and TRBJ1-1; a possible D gene is TRBD1 (5 bases). The CDR3 is made up of 13 amino acids. CDR1 is LNHDA, CDR2 SQIVND, per germline (reference sequence). The V end was cut by 7 bases, the J end by 0 bases, with 9 bases between. CDR3 nucleotides: TGTGCCAGTACCCGACAGTTGAACACTGAAGCTTTCTTT. Its translation is CASTRQLNTEAFF. The full variable domain, rest sourced from reference TRBV19 and TRBJ1-1, is DGGITQSPKYLFRKEGQNVTLSCEQNLNHDAMYWYRQDPGQGLRLIYYSQIVNDFQKGDIAEGYSVSREKKESFPLTVTSAQKNPTAFYLCASTRQLNTEAFFGQGTRLTVV.

Only one count was recorded for this clone. The chain recombines TRBV7-2 with TRBJ1-4; 9 bases agree with TRBD1. From germline, CDR1 is SGHTA and CDR2 FQGNSA. This CDR3 spans 14 amino acids. J was trimmed by 7 bases and V by 3 bases; bases with no gene match: 3. The CDR3 coding sequence is TGTGCCAGCAGCTTGGGACAGGGAGGTGAAAAACTGTTTTTT. It specifies CASSLGQGGEKLFF. The full variable domain, rest sourced from reference TRBV7-2 and TRBJ1-4, is GAGVSQSPSNKVTEKGKDVELRCDPISGHTALYWYRQSLGQGLEFLIYFQGNSAPDKSGLPSDRFSAERTGGSVSTLTIQRTQQEDSAVYLCASSLGQGGEKLFFGSGTQLSVL.

This chain connects TRBV27 to TRBJ1-4, with D possibly being TRBD1 (6 bases). The CDR3 is 15 amino acids. Germline lookup yields CDR1 MNHEY and CDR2 SMNVEV (reference sequence). V was shortened by 5 bases and J by 7 bases, with 17 bases between the two germline ends. In DNA, the CDR3 is TGTGCCAGCAGTCCAAACAGGGACCTTGGTGAAAAACTGTTTTTT. Translating it yields CASSPNRDLGEKLFF. Filled out from reference TRBV27 and TRBJ1-4, the complete variable domain reads EAQVTQNPRYLITVTGKKLTVTCSQNMNHEYMSWYRQDPGLGLRQIYYSMNVEVTDKGDVPEGYKVSRKEKRNFPLILESPSPNQTSLYFCASSPNRDLGEKLFFGSGTQLSVL.